This TCR beta chain is from a study of OX40 agonist ivuxolimab in advanced cancers. Study-level information: Ivuxolimab, which patients received intravenously every 2 weeks, was dosed at 0.01 to 10 mg/kg.

Assay: immunoSEQ multiplex PCR; the TCRdb copy retains only in-frame clones and omits some. This sample has under 70,000 clones, with 80% to 85% found just once. Trimming removed 5 bases from V and 7 bases from J, with 12 bases in between. Germline CDR1 SQVTM, CDR2 ANQGSEA. The CDR3 extends over 13 amino acids. The rearrangement uses TRBV29-1 and TRBJ1-6; the D gene is possibly TRBD1 (5 bases). The sequencing here drew on CD4+ or CD8+ T cells sorted from blood, taken in a trial of the OX40 agonist ivuxolimab. This sequence originates from an adult with an advanced solid tumor such as melanoma, head and neck, liver or kidney cancer. CDR3 DNA: TGCAGCGTTAAATCAGGGCTCAATTCACCCCTCCACTTT. Translating gives CSVKSGLNSPLHF.